The 14 T cell receptor beta chains in this list originate from one sample, sequenced in a study of response to subunit inactivated influenza vaccine (dated 2018 in TCRdb). To prepare the library, RT-PCR was applied. Sequencing was carried out with an Illumina HiSeq 2500. TCRdb reprocessing: public reads trimmed at Q25 with fastp, clones called with MiXCR, in-frame beta chains kept. A single entry per CDR3 protein holds the most common genes and DNA from its merged rows. This sample gives 170,000 or so distinct CDR3 sequences in total; around 10% of them show up just once. The top ten hold roughly 40% of the sample. This specimen consisted of CD8+ T cells sorted from PBMCs, obtained roughly 24 months after vaccination. The receptor source for this set is a man between 50 and 75 years old who received an inactivated influenza vaccine. Donor details come from another sample of the same person, matched by shared clones.

There are many counts of this clonotype. J is TRBJ1-1 and V is TRBV15, with D tentatively TRBD1 (5 bases). This CDR3 is built from 13 residues. V dropped 0 bases and J dropped 7 bases, with 9 bases sitting between them. Germline lookup yields CDR1 LNHNV and CDR2 YYDKDF (reference sequence). CDR3 region: CATSREGHVEAFF. As DNA, the CDR3 is TGTGCCACCAGCAGAGAAGGACACGTTGAAGCTTTCTTT.

J is TRBJ2-7 and V is TRBV11-2; D may be TRBD1 (6 bases). The germline V and J ends were trimmed by 3 bases and 3 bases, with 12 bases remaining between them. This CDR3 spans 14 amino acids. Germline V gives CDR1 SGHAT, CDR2 FQNNGV. This chain's CDR3 is CASSFGDTYYEQYF. CDR3 in DNA: TGTGCCAGCAGCTTCGGGGACACCTACTACGAGCAGTACTTC.

This clonotype was seen ten or more times. The V and J genes are TRBV4-3 and TRBJ2-2, with D perhaps given as TRBD1 or TRBD2 (5 bases each). The V and J ends lost 1 base and 7 bases respectively, with 28 bases between them. CDR3 length equals 20 residues. The germline gives CDR1 LGHNA, CDR2 YSLEER. The CDR3 bases are TGCGCCAGCAGCCAAGGAAAGATATCGTGGGGCAGGGAGATTAACGGGGAGCTGTTTTTT. Translating it yields CASSQGKISWGREINGELFF.

This clonotype was found a few times. The gene calls are TRBV9 and TRBJ1-2, with 7 bases lining up with TRBD1. CDR1 is SGDLS, CDR2 YYNGEE, per germline. The CDR3 covers 13 residues. With V trimmed by 4 bases and J by 8 bases, 8 bases remained unmatched. The CDR3 loop reads CASSRQGWDGYTF. CDR3 nucleotide sequence: TGTGCCAGCAGCCGACAGGGATGGGACGGCTACACCTTC. Full variable domain (remainder filled in from reference TRBV9 and TRBJ1-2): DSGVTQTPKHLITATGQRVTLRCSPRSGDLSVYWYQQSLDQGLQFLIQYYNGEERAKGNILERFSAQQFPDLHSELNLSSLELGDSALYFCASSRQGWDGYTFGSGTRLTVV.

This chain uses TRBV5-1 with TRBJ2-7; 7 positions agree with TRBD1. The J segment lost 1 base and the V segment lost 7 bases, leaving 8 bases of the junction unmatched. CDR3 length: 14 residues. CDR1 is SGHRS and CDR2 is YFSETQ in the germline V gene. CDR3 sequence (DNA): TGCGCCAGCCTTCAACGGGACAGTTCCTACGAGCAGTACTTC. It yields the protein CASLQRDSSYEQYF.

The sample holds a few counts of this clonotype. V is TRBV11-1 and J is TRBJ2-2; the match to TRBD1 covers 10 bases. The junction had 12 bases not matched to a gene; V was cut back by 4 bases and J by 4 bases. Germline CDR1 SGHAT, CDR2 FQDESV (reference sequence). There are 18 residues in the CDR3. CDR3 sequence reads: CASSSTKRQGAGTGELFF. The CDR3 DNA is TGTGCCAGCAGCTCAACAAAAAGACAGGGGGCAGGCACCGGGGAGCTGTTTTTT.

J is TRBJ1-1 and V is TRBV9; 7 bases are shared with TRBD1. Looked up from germline, CDR1 is SGDLS and CDR2 is YYNGEE. This CDR3 has 14 residues. The junction had 6 bases not matched to a gene; V was cut back by 3 bases and J by 4 bases. In DNA, the CDR3 is TGTGCCAGCAGCGGTAACAGGGGTATCACTGAAGCTTTCTTT. It encodes CASSGNRGITEAFF.

This sequence joins TRBV5-1 and TRBJ2-1; 7 nucleotides agree with TRBD1. CDR3 length: 16 residues. With 0 bases clipped from V and 0 bases from J, the junction kept 3 bases outside the gene matches. Germline CDR1 SGHRS, CDR2 YFSETQ. Written as DNA, the CDR3 is TGCGCCAGCAGCTTGGCCAGGGGGAGCTCCTACAATGAGCAGTTCTTC. Protein product: CASSLARGSSYNEQFF.

This clonotype was seen many times. The rearrangement uses TRBV19 and TRBJ2-1, with no clear D. The CDR3 contains 15 residues. V lost 3 bases to trimming and J lost 3 bases, with 12 bases between them. Per germline, CDR1 LNHDA and CDR2 SQIVND (reference sequence). The CDR3, as DNA: TGTGCCAGTAGTATGGGGTGGGGAAACTACAATGAGCAGTTCTTC. Its protein is CASSMGWGNYNEQFF.

The genes are TRBV7-2 and TRBJ2-2; unclear D gene. The CDR3 consists of 14 residues. Deletions cut 1 base from V and 8 bases from J, with 11 bases between. Germline CDR1 and CDR2: SGHTA and FQGNSA. For the CDR3, the DNA is TGTGCCAGCAGCTTAGTCGACCAAAGGGGGGAGCTGTTTTTT. Translated, it gives CASSLVDQRGELFF.

There are a few counts of this clonotype. The V call is TRBV28, the J call TRBJ1-5, with a tentative D call TRBD1 (5 bases). From germline, CDR1 is MDHEN and CDR2 SYDVKM. V was shortened by 1 base and J by 5 bases, with 15 bases between the two germline ends. This CDR3 has 16 residues. This CDR3 is CASSLLVGGMDQPQHF. DNA of the CDR3: TGTGCCAGCAGTTTATTGGTGGGGGGGATGGATCAGCCCCAGCATTTT.

The sample holds a few counts of this clonotype. The CDR3 DNA sequence: TGTGCCAGCAGTGCCCTTGGGCTAGCGGTCTCCTACGAGCAGTACTTC. Protein sequence: CASSALGLAVSYEQYF. The chain carries TRBV6-2 or TRBV6-3 and TRBJ2-7, with 7 bases identical to TRBD2. Per the germline V gene, CDR1 is MNHEY and CDR2 is SVGEGT. CDR3 length: 16 residues. The ends lost 5 bases at V and 0 bases at J; junction bases unmatched: 10.

This clonotype was detected a few times. As DNA, the CDR3 is TGTGCCAGCACACTGGGACAGTACTACGAGCAGTACTTC. It specifies CASTLGQYYEQYF. The rearrangement joins TRBV28 to TRBJ2-7, with TRBD1 identical over 7 bases. The length of the CDR3 is 13 residues. The germline CDR1 and CDR2 sequences are MDHEN and SYDVKM. V shed 7 bases, J shed 3 bases, and the junction held 6 bases outside the gene matches. The whole variable domain, filled in from reference TRBV28 and TRBJ2-7, reads DVKVTQSSRYLVKRTGEKVFLECVQDMDHENMFWYRQDPGLGLRLIYFSYDVKMKEKGDIPEGYSVSREKKERFSLILESASTNQTSMYLCASTLGQYYEQYFGPGTRLTVT.

This chain links TRBV9 with TRBJ1-3, with D tentatively TRBD1 (5 bases). The CDR3 extends over 16 amino acids. V dropped 3 bases and J dropped 0 bases, with 13 bases sitting between them. CDR1 and CDR2 from the germline V gene are SGDLS and YYNGEE. The CDR3 here is CASSAPDSPSGNTIYF. The DNA of the CDR3 is TGTGCCAGCAGCGCCCCAGACAGTCCCTCTGGAAACACCATATATTTT.